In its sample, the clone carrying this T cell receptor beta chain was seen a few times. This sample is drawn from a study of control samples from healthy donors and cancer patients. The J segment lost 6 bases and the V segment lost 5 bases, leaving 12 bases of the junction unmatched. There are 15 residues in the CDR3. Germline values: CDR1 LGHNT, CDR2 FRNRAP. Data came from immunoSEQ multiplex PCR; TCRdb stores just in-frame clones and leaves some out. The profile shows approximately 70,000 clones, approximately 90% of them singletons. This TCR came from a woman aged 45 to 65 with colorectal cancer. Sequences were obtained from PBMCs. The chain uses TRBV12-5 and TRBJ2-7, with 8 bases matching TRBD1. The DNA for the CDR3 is TGTGCTAGTGGTCCACACGGACAGGGTCCTCCCGAGCAGTACTTC. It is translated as CASGPHGQGPPEQYF.